The T cell receptor beta chain under discussion was sequenced for a study of T-cell memory formation after mild COVID-19. Whole-study findings and limits: Some responding clones appeared in pre-infection memory, suggesting cross-reactive memory joined. Balance between CD4 and CD8 was seen in clones contracting day 15 to 85, and a CD4+ lean was seen in later expanders. Contracting CD4+ clones lay largely in CM and EM, with CD8+ ones residing in EMRA.

TCR alpha and TCR beta cDNA libraries carrying sample barcodes and UMIs were produced by 5'RACE using constant-segment primers. TCRdb redid the calling of the 5' RACE reads with MiXCR, one entry per CDR3 protein. This table holds some 310,000 distinct CDR3 sequences, less than 25% found once. The table lists this clonotype with a count of one. What it recognizes is unknown. The junction and the germline gene differ at one end; a read error may be behind it. The TCR sequence derives from a man younger than 30 who had mild COVID-19 (a few samples of this study predate the infection). Cell type and time point are not known. The sequenced sample consisted of PBMCs or a T cell subset sorted from them (not recorded which).

CDR3 DNA: TGTGACAGCAGTGAACCAGGGACAGGGAAAAAGGGCTACACCTTC. Amino acid sequence: CDSSEPGTGKKGYTF. The chain uses TRBV25-1 and TRBJ1-2, with 9 nucleotides matching TRBD1. The CDR3 runs 15 residues. Germline-derived CDR1 and CDR2 are MGHDK and SYGVNS.